Listed here are 18 T cell receptor beta chains from one sample, sequenced in a study of human T cells and chemical hapten exposure (dated by TCRdb to about 2021). The library came from RACE. For sequencing, a NextSeq 500 was employed. TCRdb reprocessing: public reads trimmed at Q25 with fastp, clones called with MiXCR, in-frame beta chains kept. Entries that share a CDR3 protein sequence are merged under the most common genes and DNA. The sample table shows 80,000 to 100,000 distinct CDR3 sequences, and 8.5% to 12% are seen once. Around 4.7% of the sample belongs to the ten largest clones. The sample's time point label is to be understood as: patch test 2, 6 weeks after DPC sensitization. Read against the paper, the sample's treatment or condition label means: therapeutic diphenylcyclopropenone sensitization with weekly scalp DPC. The sample in question was whole blood, obtained in connection with sensitization to the hapten diphenylcyclopropenone (DPC). The source of these receptors is a woman aged 45-59 years with alopecia areata. Some clones in this sample may be carry-over from other donors' samples.

This clonotype occurred many times. V usage is TRBV3-1 and J usage is TRBJ2-1; 10 bases align to TRBD2. The germline gives CDR1 LGHDT, CDR2 YNNKEL (reference sequence). The CDR3 extends over 14 amino acids. V was pared by 8 bases and J by 5 bases, with 6 bases of the junction left unmatched. The CDR3: CASERLAGNNEQFF. The CDR3 DNA reads as TGTGCCAGCGAAAGACTAGCGGGTAACAATGAGCAGTTCTTC.

This clonotype was seen ten or more times. The V and J genes are TRBV14 and TRBJ2-1, with 10 bases that match TRBD2. The V gene's germline CDR1 is SGHDN and CDR2 FVKESK. V was pared by 5 bases and J by 3 bases, with 4 bases of the junction left unmatched. The CDR3 has 15 amino acids. This CDR3 is CASSAGTSDYNEQFF. The CDR3 nucleotides are TGTGCCAGCAGCGCCGGGACTAGCGACTACAATGAGCAGTTCTTC.

The V and J genes are TRBV19 and TRBJ1-5; 9 nucleotides agree with TRBD1. The CDR3 runs 15 residues. With 9 bases clipped from V and 11 bases from J, the junction kept 17 bases outside the gene matches. Germline values: CDR1 LNHDA, CDR2 SQIVND (reference sequence). CDR3 nucleotide sequence: TGTGCCAGAAGTCCCCATACAGGGGGCCGATTGACCCAGCATTTT. Residues: CARSPHTGGRLTQHF.

This clonotype came up a few times. This chain links TRBV28 with TRBJ1-1; D not resolved. This CDR3 is 13 amino acids long. Germline CDR1 reads MDHEN; CDR2 reads SYDVKM. Deletions cut 7 bases from V and 10 bases from J, with 19 bases between. CDR3 sequence (DNA): TGTGCCAGCATCCTACCCGGACGTCAGGTAGCTTTCTTT. Translation: CASILPGRQVAFF. The whole variable domain, filled in from reference TRBV28 and TRBJ1-1, reads DVKVTQSSRYLVKRTGEKVFLECVQDMDHENMFWYRQDPGLGLRLIYFSYDVKMKEKGDIPEGYSVSREKKERFSLILESASTNQTSMYLCASILPGRQVAFFGQGTRLTVV.

The chain is built from TRBV20-1 and TRBJ2-3, with D perhaps being TRBD1 or TRBD2 (7 bases each). Per the germline V gene, CDR1 is DFQATT and CDR2 is SNEGSKA (reference sequence). The V gene lost 5 bases and the J gene lost 2 bases, with 17 bases spanning the gap. The CDR3 is 15 residues long. The CDR3 loop reads CSAPGGAFSTDTQYF. In DNA form, the CDR3 reads TGCAGTGCTCCAGGGGGGGCGTTTTCCACAGATACGCAGTATTTT.

This clonotype was seen many times. V gene TRBV20-1 combines with J gene TRBJ2-1, with 12 bases fitting TRBD2. Per the germline V gene, CDR1 is DFQATT and CDR2 is SNEGSKA (reference sequence). This CDR3 is built from 15 residues. V was pared by 6 bases and J by 8 bases, with 11 bases of the junction left unmatched. The CDR3 DNA reads as TGCAGTGCCAATCCGACTAGCGGGAGAAGCTATGAGCAGTTCTTC. Residues: CSANPTSGRSYEQFF.

The chain joins TRBV14 to TRBJ2-3; tentatively, D is TRBD1 (5 bases). Trimming left V 4 bases short and J 10 bases short, with 12 bases between. Germline CDR1 and CDR2: SGHDN and FVKESK. The CDR3 runs to 12 residues. The DNA for the CDR3 is TGTGCCAGCAGCCCCTCCCAGGGCGCGCAGTATTTT. This sequence encodes CASSPSQGAQYF.

This clonotype was counted between two and nine times. This chain joins TRBV7-2 and TRBJ2-5, with no clear D. Germline V gives CDR1 SGHTA, CDR2 FQGNSA. V lost 1 base and J 0 bases, leaving 12 bases between the germline ends. This CDR3 comprises 16 residues. CDR3 nucleotide sequence: TGTGCCAGCAGCTTAGGGTTTGGAGTGTACCAAGAGACCCAGTACTTC. This encodes CASSLGFGVYQETQYF.

The table lists this clonotype with many counts. The chain joins TRBV5-6 to TRBJ1-2; D gene unclear. CDR3 length: 13 amino acids. Germline CDR1 reads SGHDT; CDR2 reads YYEEEE. The V end was cut by 0 bases, the J end by 6 bases, with 9 bases between. The CDR3 loop is CASSLEALHGYTF. CDR3 coding DNA: TGTGCCAGCAGCTTGGAGGCATTACATGGCTACACCTTC.

A few counts support this clonotype. The rearrangement joins TRBV20-1 to TRBJ2-1, with 14 bases aligning to TRBD2. The V and J ends lost 3 bases and 14 bases, in that order; junction bases with no gene match: 9. Germline CDR1 DFQATT, CDR2 SNEGSKA (reference sequence). The CDR3 totals 14 residues. The CDR3 sequence: CSASTGTSGSHEFF. CDR3 sequence (DNA): TGCAGTGCTAGTACGGGGACTAGCGGGAGTCATGAGTTCTTC.

The CDR3 loop is CASSFETGEGNSPLHF. In DNA, the CDR3 is TGTGCCAGCAGTTTCGAGACAGGGGAGGGCAATTCACCCCTCCACTTT. V gene TRBV28 combines with J gene TRBJ1-6; 8 bases are a match to TRBD1. V shed 3 bases and J 7 bases; nucleotides not matched to a gene: 8. The CDR3 is 16 residues long. CDR1 and CDR2 (germline): MDHEN, SYDVKM. The full variable domain, with the rest looked up from reference TRBV28 and TRBJ1-6, is DVKVTQSSRYLVKRTGEKVFLECVQDMDHENMFWYRQDPGLGLRLIYFSYDVKMKEKGDIPEGYSVSREKKERFSLILESASTNQTSMYLCASSFETGEGNSPLHFGNGTRLTVT.

In its sample, this clonotype was seen many times. The rearrangement uses TRBV9 and TRBJ2-2, with 8 bases fitting TRBD1. Per germline, CDR1 SGDLS and CDR2 YYNGEE. V lost 4 bases, J lost 4 bases, and 3 bases stayed unmatched. The length of the CDR3 is 14 residues. The CDR3 loop is CASSRTGRTGELFF. CDR3 nucleotide sequence: TGTGCCAGCAGCAGGACAGGGCGCACCGGGGAGCTGTTTTTT. Using reference TRBV9 and TRBJ2-2 for the parts outside the CDR3, the full variable domain is DSGVTQTPKHLITATGQRVTLRCSPRSGDLSVYWYQQSLDQGLQFLIQYYNGEERAKGNILERFSAQQFPDLHSELNLSSLELGDSALYFCASSRTGRTGELFFGEGSRLTVL.

This sequence joins TRBV20-1 and TRBJ2-1; TRBD2 matches at 7 bases. This CDR3 has 16 amino acids. With V trimmed by 2 bases and J by 7 bases, 14 bases remained unmatched. Germline CDR1 DFQATT, CDR2 SNEGSKA (reference sequence). The CDR3 region has the DNA TGCAGTGCTAGATCCAAGACTAGCTTGTATGTAAATGAGCAGTTCTTC. Amino acid sequence: CSARSKTSLYVNEQFF.

This clonotype was seen repeatedly, ten times or more. This chain links TRBV10-3 with TRBJ2-7; D gene unclear. Trimming removed 4 bases from V and 0 bases from J, with 10 bases in between. Per the germline V gene, CDR1 is ENHRY and CDR2 is SYGVKD. The CDR3 totals 14 residues. CDR3 nucleotides: TGTGCCATCAGTGGGACGGAAAGCTCCTACGAGCAGTACTTC. Translating it yields CAISGTESSYEQYF.

This clonotype was seen at least ten times. The V and J genes are TRBV7-9 and TRBJ1-1; TRBD1 agrees at 9 bases. CDR3 length: 15 residues. V lost 5 bases, J lost 5 bases, and 9 bases stayed unmatched. Germline-derived CDR1 and CDR2 are SEHNR and FQNEAQ (reference sequence). CDR3 DNA sequence: TGTGCCAGCAGCAGTAGGACAGGGGCTACAACTGAAGCTTTCTTT. It yields the protein CASSSRTGATTEAFF.

There are a few counts of this clonotype. This rearrangement joins TRBV20-1 to TRBJ1-1, with D possibly matching TRBD1 (5 bases). Trimming pared 3 bases from V and 6 bases from J, leaving 14 bases between. CDR1 and CDR2 (germline): DFQATT, SNEGSKA (reference sequence). The CDR3 is 13 amino acids. This chain's CDR3 is CSASSPGVSEAFF. The CDR3 coding sequence is TGCAGTGCTAGTTCCCCGGGGGTCTCTGAAGCTTTCTTT.

There are many counts of this clonotype. This chain connects TRBV7-9 to TRBJ2-2; the D is unclear. The V gene's germline CDR1 is SEHNR and CDR2 FQNEAQ (reference sequence). The CDR3 is made up of 14 amino acids. Trimming pared 5 bases from V and 5 bases from J, leaving 12 bases between. DNA for the CDR3: TGTGCCAGCAGCCTTATGGTCGGTACCGGGGAGCTGTTTTTT. Translating it yields CASSLMVGTGELFF. The full variable domain, with the rest looked up from reference TRBV7-9 and TRBJ2-2, is DTGVSQNPRHKITKRGQNVTFRCDPISEHNRLYWYRQTLGQGPEFLTYFQNEAQLEKSRLLSDRFSAERPKGSFSTLEIQRTEQGDSAMYLCASSLMVGTGELFFGEGSRLTVL.

This clonotype has a handful of counts. The CDR3: CSGRIDRTEAFF. The CDR3 DNA sequence: TGCAGCGGACGAATCGACAGGACTGAAGCTTTCTTT. The chain has TRBV29-1 and TRBJ1-1, with D maybe TRBD1 (6 bases). This CDR3 region has 12 residues. The germline V gene encodes CDR1 SQVTM and CDR2 ANQGSEA. Trimming took 7 bases from V and 5 from J, leaving 14 bases between them.